This T cell receptor (beta chain) was profiled in a study of control samples from healthy donors and cancer patients. CDR1 and CDR2 from the germline V gene are LGHNA and YSLEER. V shed 1 base and J 0 bases; nucleotides not matched to a gene: 5. The CDR3 sequence is 17 residues long. TCRdb's copy holds only in-frame clones and misses some; the assay was immunoSEQ multiplex PCR. The sample consists of approximately 49,000 clones, roughly 85% of them appearing once. V gene TRBV4-3 combines with J gene TRBJ1-3; TRBD1 agrees at 8 bases. This TCR came from a woman in her forties or fifties with lung cancer. The source material was PBMCs. CDR3 nucleotide sequence: TGCGCCAGCAGCCAAGCAGAAACAGGGGGCTCTGGAAACACCATATATTTT. Protein: CASSQAETGGSGNTIYF.